This T cell receptor (beta chain) was captured by sequencing in a study of blood T cell repertoires in COVID-19. Whole-study context: Both acute and convalescent COVID-19 samples were obtained from the United States, Italy and Spain. From T cells, B-cell-depleted T cells, or PBMCs came the material, which was cDNA or gDNA.

V lost 6 bases and J 1 base, leaving 12 bases between the germline ends. CDR1 and CDR2 (germline): KGHSH, LQKENI. This CDR3 is 14 amino acids long. In the authors' workflow: Reference gene primer amplification gave estimated nucleated cell counts. Some clones are missing from TCRdb's copy, which holds only in-frame ones; the method was immunoSEQ multiplex PCR. The V and J calls and clone size are taken from that table; D and trimming were inferred from the DNA. This sample has about 82,000 clones; around four fifths occur once, and the top ten carry 15% to 20%. This clone turned up a few times. What was sequenced was peripheral blood. This clonotype was sampled from an elderly man with active or convalescent COVID-19. The V gene is TRBV18, the J gene TRBJ1-1, with D possibly being TRBD1 (5 bases). The CDR3 is CASSSDRTNTEAFF. DNA of the CDR3: TGTGCCAGCTCGTCAGACAGAACGAACACTGAAGCTTTCTTT.